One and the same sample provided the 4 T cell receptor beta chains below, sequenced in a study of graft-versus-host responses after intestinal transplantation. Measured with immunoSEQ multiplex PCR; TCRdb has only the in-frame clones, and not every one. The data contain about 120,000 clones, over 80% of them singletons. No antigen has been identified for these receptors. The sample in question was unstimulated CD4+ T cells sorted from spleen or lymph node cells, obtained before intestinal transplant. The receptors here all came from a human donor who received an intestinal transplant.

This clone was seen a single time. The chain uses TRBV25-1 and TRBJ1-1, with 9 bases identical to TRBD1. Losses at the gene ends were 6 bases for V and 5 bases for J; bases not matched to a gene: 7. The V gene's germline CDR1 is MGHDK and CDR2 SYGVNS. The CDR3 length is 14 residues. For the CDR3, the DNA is TGTGCCAGCAGAACAACAGGGGGCTTGACTGAAGCTTTCTTT. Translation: CASRTTGGLTEAFF.

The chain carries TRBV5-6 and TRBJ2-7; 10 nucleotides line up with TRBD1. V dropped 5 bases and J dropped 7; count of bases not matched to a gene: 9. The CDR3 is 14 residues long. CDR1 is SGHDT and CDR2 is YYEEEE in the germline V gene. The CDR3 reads CASRQRGTGEEQYF. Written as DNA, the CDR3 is TGTGCCAGCAGGCAGCGCGGGACAGGGGAAGAGCAGTACTTC.

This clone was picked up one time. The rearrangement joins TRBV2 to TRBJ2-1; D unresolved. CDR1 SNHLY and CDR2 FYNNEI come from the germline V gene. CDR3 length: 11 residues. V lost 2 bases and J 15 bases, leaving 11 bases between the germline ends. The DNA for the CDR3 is TGTGCCAGCAGTGAAACTGGACGAGGGTTCTTC. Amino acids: CASSETGRGFF. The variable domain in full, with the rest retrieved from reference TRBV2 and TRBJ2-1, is EPEVTQTPSHQVTQMGQEVILRCVPISNHLYFYWYRQILGQKVEFLVSFYNNEISEKSEIFDDQFSVERPDGSNFTLKIRSTKLEDSAMYFCASSETGRGFFGPGTRLTVL.

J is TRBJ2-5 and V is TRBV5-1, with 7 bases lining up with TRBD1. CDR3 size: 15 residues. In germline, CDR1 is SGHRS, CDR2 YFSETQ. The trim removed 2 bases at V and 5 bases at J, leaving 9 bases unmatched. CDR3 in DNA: TGCGCCAGCAGCTTTGCCGGGACAGTAGCCGAGACCCAGTACTTC. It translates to CASSFAGTVAETQYF.